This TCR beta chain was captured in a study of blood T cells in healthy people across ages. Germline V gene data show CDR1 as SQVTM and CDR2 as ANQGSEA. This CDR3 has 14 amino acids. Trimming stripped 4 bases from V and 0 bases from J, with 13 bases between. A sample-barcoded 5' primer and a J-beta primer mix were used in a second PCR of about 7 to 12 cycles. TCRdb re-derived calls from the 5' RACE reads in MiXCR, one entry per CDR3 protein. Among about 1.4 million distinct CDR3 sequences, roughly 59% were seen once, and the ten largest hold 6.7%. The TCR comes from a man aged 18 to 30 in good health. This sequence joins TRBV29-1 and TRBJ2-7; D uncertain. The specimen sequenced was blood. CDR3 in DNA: TGCAGCGTTGCCCTCCGACTCAGCTCCTACGAGCAGTACTTC. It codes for CSVALRLSSYEQYF.